The 5 T cell receptor beta chains reported below all come from one sample, sequenced in a study of beta chain features in type 1 diabetes. Sequencing targeted expressed TCRB transcripts, as all isolated RNA had been reverse transcribed. Sequenced by immunoSEQ multiplex PCR; TCRdb stores in-frame clones only, minus some. Of hundreds of thousands of clones in the sample, about a sixth are singletons; the top ten hold about 0.097%. The sequencing sample was made of naive CD4+ T cells from blood. All receptors derive from a man aged 18 to 29 in good health.

This chain links TRBV7-8 with TRBJ1-2; TRBD1 is a possible D gene (6 bases). CDR3 size: 13 residues. Germline V CDR1 and CDR2: SGHVS, FQNEAQ. The V gene lost 2 bases and the J gene lost 4 bases, with 8 bases spanning the gap. The CDR3 coding sequence is TGTGCCAGCAGCTTAATGGGGGCCTATGGCTACACCTTC. This sequence encodes CASSLMGAYGYTF.

The chain is built from TRBV9 and TRBJ1-2, with 8 bases identical to TRBD1. Germline V gene data show CDR1 as SGDLS and CDR2 as YYNGEE. The CDR3 length is 14 residues. The V segment lost 0 bases and the J segment 8 bases; nucleotides outside the gene matches: 6. CDR3 amino acids: CASSVEGQGPGYTF. The CDR3, as DNA: TGTGCCAGCAGCGTAGAAGGACAGGGCCCAGGCTACACCTTC.

The rearrangement uses TRBV9 and TRBJ1-2; perhaps TRBD1 as D (6 bases). This CDR3 spans 12 amino acids. Trimming shortened V by 3 bases and J by 13 bases, and 16 bases separated the two germline ends. The germline V gene has CDR1 SGDLS and CDR2 YYNGEE. DNA for the CDR3: TGTGCCAGCAGCGAGGGGGACCGGGTCGCCACCTTC. It specifies CASSEGDRVATF.

The chain couples TRBV11-2 to TRBJ2-2, with TRBD1 matching 11 bases. This CDR3 contains 18 residues. V was clipped by 4 bases and J by 0 bases; unmatched bases: 7. CDR1 SGHAT and CDR2 FQNNGV come from the germline V gene. The CDR3 nucleotides read TGTGCCAGCAGCTCATCTCCGGGACAGGGGGCGAACACCGGGGAGCTGTTTTTT. This codes for CASSSSPGQGANTGELFF.

The V and J genes are TRBV18 and TRBJ2-1; 8 bases agree with TRBD1. The junction had 6 bases not matched to a gene; V was cut back by 5 bases and J by 3 bases. Per the germline V gene, CDR1 is KGHSH and CDR2 is LQKENI. The CDR3 is made up of 15 amino acids. The CDR3 spells CASSASRGLYNEQFF. The CDR3 DNA follows: TGTGCCAGCTCAGCATCCAGGGGGCTCTACAATGAGCAGTTCTTC.